The T cell receptor (beta chain) under discussion was sequenced for a study of CD8 T cells in ankylosing spondylitis. The study's findings and limits: A TCR beta motif made of fewer than ten highly homologous variants seemed typical of ankylosing spondylitis blood. Matched synovial fluid from ankylosing spondylitis patients was reported to be enriched for disease-linked clones. Peripheral blood samples showed relatively rare disease-linked clones, and these clones were CD8+.

Comment on this clonotype: The target antigen is unknown.

The CDR3 extends over 16 amino acids. Trimming removed 6 bases from V and 3 bases from J; junction bases left unmatched: 12. The germline V gene has CDR1 MDHEN and CDR2 SYDVKM. For TCR beta, libraries came from quantitative 5'-RACE with molecular barcodes. In TCRdb, the 5' RACE reads were re-called with MiXCR into one record per CDR3 protein. The table shows roughly 700,000 distinct CDR3 sequences, with 19% occurring only once. Sequenced input: blood, either unsorted or a sorted T cell fraction (not recorded which). This receptor was obtained from a male donor with ankylosing spondylitis. The chain combines TRBV28 with TRBJ1-2; TRBD1 aligns across 8 bases. The CDR3 DNA follows: TGTGCCAGCAGCGATGGTACAGGGGGACGGTACTATGGCTACACCTTC. Translation gives CASSDGTGGRYYGYTF.